Below are 3 T cell receptor beta chains sequenced from a single sample in a study of blood T cell repertoires in COVID-19. Data came from immunoSEQ multiplex PCR; TCRdb stores just in-frame clones and leaves some out. Among fewer than 150,000 clones listed, 80% to 90% were seen once. The sample was peripheral blood. The receptor set was obtained from a woman aged 40 to 50 with acute or convalescent COVID-19.

J is TRBJ1-1 and V is TRBV19; tentatively, D is TRBD1 (6 bases). The germline gives CDR1 LNHDA, CDR2 SQIVND (reference sequence). The CDR3 spans 13 residues. Between the trimmed V and J ends, which lost 6 bases and 1 base, there was a span of 9 bases. The CDR3 region has the DNA TGTGCCAGTAGACTACAGGGGAACACTGAAGCTTTCTTT. It yields the protein CASRLQGNTEAFF.

V and J are TRBV10-2 and TRBJ1-1, with a weak D call TRBD1 (5 bases). With 6 bases removed from V and 10 bases from J, the gap between germline ends came to 18 bases. The CDR3 is made up of 13 amino acids. CDR1 WSHSY and CDR2 SAAADI come from the germline V gene. CDR3 residues: CASRMGGAPGAFF. The CDR3 DNA follows: TGCGCCAGCAGGATGGGTGGGGCCCCCGGAGCTTTCTTT.

The chain recombines TRBV3-1 (or the pseudogene TRBV3-2) with TRBJ1-1, with D possibly matching TRBD1 (5 bases). V lost 1 base to trimming and J lost 9 bases, with 9 bases between them. This CDR3 has 12 amino acids. Germline lookup yields CDR1 LGHDT and CDR2 YNNKEL (reference sequence). The CDR3 DNA sequence: TGTGCCAGCAGCCAAGCAGGGAATAAAGCTTTCTTT. It encodes CASSQAGNKAFF.